This T cell receptor (beta chain) stems from a study of T-cell reconstitution after alpha-beta-depleted transplantation in children. Whole-study findings and limits: Two months or so post-transplant, alpha-beta T cells reportedly derived from several hundred expanded graft clones. Most T-cell counts and diversity one year after the transplant came from T cells that were newly produced.

The TCRbeta library incorporated unique molecular identifiers. TCRdb analysed the PCR reads with MiXCR anew, one entry per CDR3 protein. The sample lists about 830,000 distinct CDR3 sequences, around 15% occurring once. On this clonotype: Its antigen is not known.

The CDR3 spans 12 residues. V lost 3 bases and J lost 3, with 6 bases in between. Per germline, CDR1 DFQATT and CDR2 SNEGSKA (reference sequence). This chain connects TRBV20-1 to TRBJ2-1; D is ambiguous. This TCR derives from a male patient under 18 who had a stem cell transplant for acute lymphoblastic leukemia, so the T cells may come from the graft donor. The sample consisted of PBMCs, mostly from graft donor cells, taken 360 days after TCRalphabeta/CD19-depleted stem cell transplant. The CDR3 loop is CSARLDYNEQFF. In DNA, the CDR3 is TGCAGTGCTAGGCTAGACTACAATGAGCAGTTCTTC.